This section outlines one TCR beta chain sequence together with its context. The antigen is unknown. CDR1 and CDR2 (germline): SEHNR, FQNEAQ (reference sequence). The CDR3 has 14 residues. V was shortened by 8 bases and J by 1 base, with 13 bases between the two germline ends. The sample belongs to a study of T cell responses to AZD1222 COVID-19 vaccine. The overall study: Timing groups of about 4 and about 12 weeks for second doses were pooled.

The protocol was immunoSEQ multiplex PCR, while the TCRdb copy is restricted to in-frame clones and leaves out a portion. The sample has roughly 70,000 clones, about 85% seen once. General study findings and limits: Breadth and depth of Spike-specific TCRs rose after two AZD1222 doses.

This specimen consisted of peripheral blood, obtained on day 0 of AZD1222 vaccination. This sequence originates from an adult in good health. V is TRBV7-9 and J is TRBJ2-3; no definite D call. This CDR3 is CASQTERRTDTQYF. The CDR3 region has the DNA TGTGCCAGCCAGACTGAGAGACGCACAGATACGCAGTATTTT.